These T cell receptor beta chains were read from a single sample in a study of blood T cell repertoires in COVID-19. Assay: immunoSEQ multiplex PCR; the TCRdb copy retains only in-frame clones and omits some. The sample contains some 260,000 clones, about 70% of which appear only once. Sequences were obtained from peripheral blood. The receptors originated from a woman of 80 years or more with acute or convalescent COVID-19. CDR3s include the opening cysteine and the closing phenylalanine or tryptophan. D genes are given only for firm matches. Size tells how often a clone was seen (once, few, many) or the class of an expanded clone, and some rows leave it out.

clone_size: .
v_call: TRBV7-2
j_call: TRBJ2-3
d_call: .
cdr3_nt: TGTGCCAGCAGCCTAGGCCCGGGGGTGCGTTTCACAGATACGCAGTATTTT
cdr3_aa: CASSLGPGVRFTDTQYF

clone_size: .
v_call: TRBV7-9
j_call: TRBJ2-7
d_call: .
cdr3_nt: TGTGCCAGCAGCTCACTGCGCAGATCGAGGGCCTACGAGCAGTACTTC
cdr3_aa: CASSSLRRSRAYEQYF

clone_size: .
v_call: TRBV5-1
j_call: TRBJ1-1
d_call: TRBD1
cdr3_nt: TGCGCCAGCAGAGGAGGACAGGCGGTCACTGAAGCTTTCTTT
cdr3_aa: CASRGGQAVTEAFF

clone_size: .
v_call: TRBV21-1
j_call: TRBJ1-2
d_call: .
cdr3_nt: TGTGCCGGGGAGGGAGGGTTGCGCTATGGCTACACCTTC
cdr3_aa: CAGEGGLRYGYTF

clone_size: .
v_call: TRBV29-1
j_call: TRBJ2-5
d_call: TRBD2
cdr3_nt: TGCAGCGGGGGACTAGCGGGAGAGACCCAGTACTTC
cdr3_aa: CSGGLAGETQYF

clone_size: .
v_call: TRBV5-1
j_call: TRBJ2-1
d_call: TRBD1
cdr3_nt: TGCGCCAGCCGGGACAGGGTTTTTCTATCCTACAATGAGCAGTTCTTC
cdr3_aa: CASRDRVFLSYNEQFF

clone_size: few
v_call: TRBV18
j_call: TRBJ2-1
d_call: TRBD2
cdr3_nt: TGTGCCAGCTCACCCCCTAGCGGGAGAGAGGGGGAGCAGTTCTTC
cdr3_aa: CASSPPSGREGEQFF

clone_size: .
v_call: TRBV4-1
j_call: TRBJ1-5
d_call: TRBD1
cdr3_nt: TGCGCCAGCAGCCAAGGTGGAACAGGGGGCTTAAGCAATCAGCCCCAGCATTTT
cdr3_aa: CASSQGGTGGLSNQPQHF

clone_size: .
v_call: TRBV28
j_call: TRBJ2-3
d_call: TRBD2
cdr3_nt: TGTGCCGCCGGGACTAGCGGACTCACAGATACGCAGTATTTT
cdr3_aa: CAAGTSGLTDTQYF

clone_size: .
v_call: TRBV3-1/TRBV3-2
j_call: TRBJ1-6
d_call: .
cdr3_nt: TGTGCCAGCAGCCTTGGCCTCGTCCCACCCCTCCACTTT
cdr3_aa: CASSLGLVPPLHF

clone_size: .
v_call: TRBV7-3
j_call: TRBJ1-1
d_call: TRBD1
cdr3_nt: TGTGCCAGCAGTCGACAGGGAAACACTGAAGCTTTCTTT
cdr3_aa: CASSRQGNTEAFF

clone_size: once
v_call: TRBV6-5
j_call: TRBJ1-6
d_call: TRBD1
cdr3_nt: TGTGCCAGCACCGGGACAGGGTATTCACCCCTCCACTTT
cdr3_aa: CASTGTGYSPLHF

clone_size: few
v_call: TRBV7-9
j_call: TRBJ1-1
d_call: TRBD1
cdr3_nt: TGTGCCAGCAGCCGACAGGGTGAAGCTTTCTTT
cdr3_aa: CASSRQGEAFF

clone_size: once
v_call: TRBV7-9
j_call: TRBJ2-5
d_call: .
cdr3_nt: TGTGCCAGCAGCCTCCCGGCGGGCCACCAAGAGACCCAGTACTTC
cdr3_aa: CASSLPAGHQETQYF

clone_size: .
v_call: TRBV5-1
j_call: TRBJ2-3
d_call: TRBD2
cdr3_nt: TGCGCCAGCAGCTTGGGACTAGCCACAGATACGCAGTATTTT
cdr3_aa: CASSLGLATDTQYF

clone_size: once
v_call: TRBV6-5
j_call: TRBJ2-3
d_call: TRBD2
cdr3_nt: TGTGCCAGCATGATTAGCGGGAGCCCGAGTGCGCAGTATTTT
cdr3_aa: CASMISGSPSAQYF

clone_size: .
v_call: TRBV4-2
j_call: TRBJ2-3
d_call: .
cdr3_nt: TGTGCCAGCAGCCAAGTAGGTCTAGCCGGTGGGGATACGCAGTATTTT
cdr3_aa: CASSQVGLAGGDTQYF

clone_size: few
v_call: TRBV30
j_call: TRBJ2-3
d_call: TRBD2
cdr3_nt: TGTGCCTGGAGTGTATGGGGGGCGACGGGAGGGTCTGGCACAGATACGCAGTATTTT
cdr3_aa: CAWSVWGATGGSGTDTQYF

clone_size: .
v_call: TRBV7-2
j_call: TRBJ1-5
d_call: .
cdr3_nt: TGTGCCAGCAGCTTAGCGTCAGGGATCGGTCAGCCCCAGCATTTT
cdr3_aa: CASSLASGIGQPQHF

clone_size: once
v_call: TRBV5-4
j_call: TRBJ2-2
d_call: TRBD2
cdr3_nt: TGTGCCAGCAGCTTGGATCTAGCGGCTCAGCGGACCGGGGAGCTGTTTTTT
cdr3_aa: CASSLDLAAQRTGELFF

clone_size: .
v_call: TRBV7-9
j_call: TRBJ2-7
d_call: .
cdr3_nt: TGTGCCAGCAGCTTAGCGGGTGACAGCGAGCAGTACTTC
cdr3_aa: CASSLAGDSEQYF

clone_size: .
v_call: TRBV7-8
j_call: TRBJ1-2
d_call: TRBD1
cdr3_nt: TGTGCCAGCAGCTTAGAATCCGGGACAGCTTATGGCTACACCTTC
cdr3_aa: CASSLESGTAYGYTF

clone_size: .
v_call: TRBV30
j_call: TRBJ2-7
d_call: TRBD2
cdr3_nt: TGTGCCTGGAGTGTAGGAACCCAGCGGGAGGGGAACGAGCAGTACTTC
cdr3_aa: CAWSVGTQREGNEQYF

clone_size: .
v_call: TRBV7-2
j_call: TRBJ2-2
d_call: TRBD2
cdr3_nt: TGTGCCAGCAGCGCGGGACTAGCGGCGGTCGGGGAGCTGTTTTTT
cdr3_aa: CASSAGLAAVGELFF

clone_size: .
v_call: TRBV5-1
j_call: TRBJ1-1
d_call: TRBD1
cdr3_nt: TGCGCCAGCAGCATTCAGGGGGCAGCTGAAGCTTTCTTT
cdr3_aa: CASSIQGAAEAFF

clone_size: .
v_call: TRBV5-1
j_call: TRBJ1-1
d_call: .
cdr3_nt: TGCGCCAGCAGCGAGTCAACAGGGTACACTGAAGCTTTCTTT
cdr3_aa: CASSESTGYTEAFF

clone_size: .
v_call: TRBV4-1
j_call: TRBJ2-3
d_call: .
cdr3_nt: TGCGCCAGCAGCCAAGATAGACTGCGGGATACGCAGTATTTT
cdr3_aa: CASSQDRLRDTQYF

clone_size: .
v_call: TRBV5-4
j_call: TRBJ1-6
d_call: TRBD1
cdr3_nt: TGTGCCAGCAGTCAGGACAGGATAAATTCACCCCTCCACTTT
cdr3_aa: CASSQDRINSPLHF

clone_size: .
v_call: TRBV7-2
j_call: TRBJ1-6
d_call: .
cdr3_nt: TGTGCCAGCAGCTTAGGGGGGGTGGGCAGTTCACCCCTCCACTTT
cdr3_aa: CASSLGGVGSSPLHF

clone_size: .
v_call: TRBV7-9
j_call: TRBJ1-1
d_call: .
cdr3_nt: TGTGCCAGCAGCTTTGACAGGCTCACTGAAGCTTTCTTT
cdr3_aa: CASSFDRLTEAFF

clone_size: .
v_call: TRBV6-2/TRBV6-3
j_call: TRBJ2-7
d_call: TRBD2
cdr3_nt: TGTGCCAGCAGTGACGGGGGGGCCTACGAGCAGTACTTC
cdr3_aa: CASSDGGAYEQYF

clone_size: few
v_call: TRBV10-2
j_call: TRBJ1-5
d_call: TRBD1
cdr3_nt: TGCGCCAGCAGTGAGTCGACAGGGGTCAATCAGCCCCAGCATTTT
cdr3_aa: CASSESTGVNQPQHF

clone_size: .
v_call: TRBV6-5
j_call: TRBJ2-2
d_call: TRBD2
cdr3_nt: TGTGCCAGCGGGGAGGGCTCCACCGGGGAGCTGTTTTTT
cdr3_aa: CASGEGSTGELFF

clone_size: .
v_call: TRBV25-1
j_call: TRBJ2-5
d_call: .
cdr3_nt: TGTGCCAGCAGTCCATCGGACTACCAAGAGACCCAGTACTTC
cdr3_aa: CASSPSDYQETQYF

clone_size: .
v_call: TRBV7-9
j_call: TRBJ1-1
d_call: TRBD1
cdr3_nt: TGTGCCAGCAGCGCCGACAGGGCTTCCATGAACACTGAAGCTTTCTTT
cdr3_aa: CASSADRASMNTEAFF

clone_size: .
v_call: TRBV3-1/TRBV3-2
j_call: TRBJ2-1
d_call: .
cdr3_nt: TGTGCCAGCAGCCAAGGGGGAAGGGGGAGGGGAAATGAGCAGTTCTTC
cdr3_aa: CASSQGGRGRGNEQFF

clone_size: .
v_call: TRBV19
j_call: TRBJ2-1
d_call: .
cdr3_nt: TGTGCCAGTATGTTTCGGGCGGGATCTTCGGTCAATGAGCAGTTCTTC
cdr3_aa: CASMFRAGSSVNEQFF

clone_size: .
v_call: TRBV7-9
j_call: TRBJ1-5
d_call: TRBD1
cdr3_nt: TGTGCCAGCAGCTTAGGACAGGGGGCGGTGGGTCAGCCCCAGCATTTT
cdr3_aa: CASSLGQGAVGQPQHF

clone_size: .
v_call: TRBV5-1
j_call: TRBJ2-5
d_call: .
cdr3_nt: TGCGCCAGCAGCTTGGGAGGCAGTTCCTCCCAAGAGACCCAGTACTTC
cdr3_aa: CASSLGGSSSQETQYF

clone_size: .
v_call: TRBV5-4
j_call: TRBJ2-7
d_call: TRBD1
cdr3_nt: TGTGCCAGCAGCTTGGATAACCAGGGGGCAGGGGAGTACTTC
cdr3_aa: CASSLDNQGAGEYF